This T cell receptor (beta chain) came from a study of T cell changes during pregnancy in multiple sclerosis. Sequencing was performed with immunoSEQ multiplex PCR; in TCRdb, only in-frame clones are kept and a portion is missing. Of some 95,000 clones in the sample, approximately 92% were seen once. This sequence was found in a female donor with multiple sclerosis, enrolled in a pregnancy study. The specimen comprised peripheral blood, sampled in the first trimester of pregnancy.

CDR3 region: CASSPPGAYYEQYF. Written as DNA, the CDR3 is TGTGCCAGCAGCCCCCCGGGTGCATACTACGAGCAGTACTTC. The chain is built from TRBV13 and TRBJ2-7, with D uncertain. Deletions cut 5 bases from V and 3 bases from J, with 14 bases between. Germline values: CDR1 PRHDT, CDR2 FYEKMQ (reference sequence). The CDR3 sequence is 14 residues long.